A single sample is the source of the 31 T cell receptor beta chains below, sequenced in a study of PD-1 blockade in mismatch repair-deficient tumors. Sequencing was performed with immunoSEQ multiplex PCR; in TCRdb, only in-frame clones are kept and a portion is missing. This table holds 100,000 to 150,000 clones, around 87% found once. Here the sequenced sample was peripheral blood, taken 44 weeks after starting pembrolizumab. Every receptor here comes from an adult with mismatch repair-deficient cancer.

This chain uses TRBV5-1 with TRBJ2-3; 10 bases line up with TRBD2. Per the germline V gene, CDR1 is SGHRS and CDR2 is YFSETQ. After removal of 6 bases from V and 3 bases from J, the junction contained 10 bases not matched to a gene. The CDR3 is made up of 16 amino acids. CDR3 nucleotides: TGCGCCAGCACCCTCCCGAGCGGGAGGGGGACAGATACGCAGTATTTT. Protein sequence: CASTLPSGRGTDTQYF.

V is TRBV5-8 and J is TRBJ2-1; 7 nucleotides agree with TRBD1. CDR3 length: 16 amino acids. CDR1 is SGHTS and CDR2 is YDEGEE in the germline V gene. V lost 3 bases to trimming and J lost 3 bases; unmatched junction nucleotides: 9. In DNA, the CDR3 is TGTGCCAGCAGCTCAGGTGACAGGGCTGACTACAATGAGCAGTTCTTC. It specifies CASSSGDRADYNEQFF. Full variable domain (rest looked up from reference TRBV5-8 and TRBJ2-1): EAGVTQSPTHLIKTRGQQATLRCSPISGHTSVYWYQQALGLGLQFLLWYDEGEERNRGNFPPRFSGRQFPNYSSELNVNALELEDSALYLCASSSGDRADYNEQFFGPGTRLTVL.

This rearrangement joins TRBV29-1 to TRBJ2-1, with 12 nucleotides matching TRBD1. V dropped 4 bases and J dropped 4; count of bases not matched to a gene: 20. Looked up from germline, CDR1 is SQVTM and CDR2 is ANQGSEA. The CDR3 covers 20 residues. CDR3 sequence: CSVVDPRDRGRWGLYNEQFF. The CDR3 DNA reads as TGCAGCGTTGTGGACCCCCGGGACAGGGGGCGATGGGGACTTTACAATGAGCAGTTCTTC.

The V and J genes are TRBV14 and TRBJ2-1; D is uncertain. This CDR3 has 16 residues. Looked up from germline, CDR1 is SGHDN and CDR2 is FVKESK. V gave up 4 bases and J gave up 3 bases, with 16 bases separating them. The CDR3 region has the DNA TGTGCCAGCAGCCTCCAAAACGGGCCTGACTACAATGAGCAGTTCTTC. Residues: CASSLQNGPDYNEQFF.

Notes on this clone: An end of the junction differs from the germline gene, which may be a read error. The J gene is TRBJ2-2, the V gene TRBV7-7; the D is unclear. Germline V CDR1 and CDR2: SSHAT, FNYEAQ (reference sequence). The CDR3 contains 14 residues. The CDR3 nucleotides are TGTGCTAGCAGCTTAGAATTAACCACCGGGGAGCTGTTTTTT. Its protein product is CASSLELTTGELFF.

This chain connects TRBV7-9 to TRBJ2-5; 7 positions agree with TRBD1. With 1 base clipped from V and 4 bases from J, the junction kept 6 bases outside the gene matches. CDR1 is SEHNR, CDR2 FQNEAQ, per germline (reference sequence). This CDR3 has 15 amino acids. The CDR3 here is CASSLGDRASETQYF. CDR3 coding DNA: TGTGCCAGCAGCTTAGGCGACAGGGCGTCAGAGACCCAGTACTTC.

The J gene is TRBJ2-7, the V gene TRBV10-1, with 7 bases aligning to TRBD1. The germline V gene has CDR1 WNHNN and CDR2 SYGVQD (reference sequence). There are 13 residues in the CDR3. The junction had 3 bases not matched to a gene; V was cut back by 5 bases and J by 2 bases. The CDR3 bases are TGCGCCAGCAGTTCGGGACAGACCTACGAGCAGTACTTC. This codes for CASSSGQTYEQYF.

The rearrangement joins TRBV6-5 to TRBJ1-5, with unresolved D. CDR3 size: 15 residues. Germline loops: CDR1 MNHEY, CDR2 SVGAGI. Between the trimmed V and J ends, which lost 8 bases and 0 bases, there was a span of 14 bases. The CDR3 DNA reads TGTGCCAGCCTCATCGGAAGGAATAGCAATCAGCCCCAGCATTTT. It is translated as CASLIGRNSNQPQHF.

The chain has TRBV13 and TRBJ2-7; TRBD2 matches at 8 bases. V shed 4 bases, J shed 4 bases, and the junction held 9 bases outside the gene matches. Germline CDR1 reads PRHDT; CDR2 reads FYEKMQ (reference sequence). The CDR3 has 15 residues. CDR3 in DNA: TGTGCCAGCAGCTCGAACCGGGAGGGCCAATACGAGCAGTACTTC. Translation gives CASSSNREGQYEQYF.

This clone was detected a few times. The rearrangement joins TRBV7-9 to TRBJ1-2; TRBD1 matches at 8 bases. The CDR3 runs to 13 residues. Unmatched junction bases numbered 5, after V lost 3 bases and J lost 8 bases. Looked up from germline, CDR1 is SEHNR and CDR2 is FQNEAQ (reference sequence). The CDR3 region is CASSLGTGEGYTF. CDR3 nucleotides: TGTGCCAGCAGCTTGGGGACAGGCGAGGGCTACACCTTC. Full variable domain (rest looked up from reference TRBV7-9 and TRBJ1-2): DTGVSQNPRHKITKRGQNVTFRCDPISEHNRLYWYRQTLGQGPEFLTYFQNEAQLEKSRLLSDRFSAERPKGSFSTLEIQRTEQGDSAMYLCASSLGTGEGYTFGSGTRLTVV.

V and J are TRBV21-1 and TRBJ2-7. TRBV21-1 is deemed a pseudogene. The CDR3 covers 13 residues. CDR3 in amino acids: CASSKVRSYEQYF. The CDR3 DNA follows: TGTGCCAGCAGCAAAGTAAGGTCCTACGAGCAGTACTTC.

The CDR3 loop is CASSLEAGVDRGEGYTF. CDR3 sequence (DNA): TGTGCCAGCAGCTTAGAGGCGGGGGTGGACAGGGGGGAAGGCTACACCTTC. The chain joins TRBV11-2 to TRBJ1-2; 10 bases are a match to TRBD1. This CDR3 has 17 amino acids. CDR1 is SGHAT and CDR2 is FQNNGV in the germline V gene. The J segment lost 8 bases and the V segment lost 0 bases, leaving 12 bases of the junction unmatched. Full variable domain (rest looked up from reference TRBV11-2 and TRBJ1-2): EAGVAQSPRYKIIEKRQSVAFWCNPISGHATLYWYQQILGQGPKLLIQFQNNGVVDDSQLPKDRFSAERLKGVDSTLKIQPAKLEDSAVYLCASSLEAGVDRGEGYTFGSGTRLTVV.

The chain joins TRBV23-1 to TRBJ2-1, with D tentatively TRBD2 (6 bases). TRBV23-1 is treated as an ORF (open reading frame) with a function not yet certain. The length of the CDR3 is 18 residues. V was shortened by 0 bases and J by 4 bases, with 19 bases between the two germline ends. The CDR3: CASSQSPLTSPAYNEQFF. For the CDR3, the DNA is TGCGCCAGCAGTCAATCGCCCTTAACTAGCCCTGCGTACAATGAGCAGTTCTTC.

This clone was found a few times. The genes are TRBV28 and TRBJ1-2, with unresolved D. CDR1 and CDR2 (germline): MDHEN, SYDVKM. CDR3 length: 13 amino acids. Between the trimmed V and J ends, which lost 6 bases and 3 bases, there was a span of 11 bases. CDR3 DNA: TGTGCCAGCAGCCCCGGGGTGTACTATGGCTACACCTTC. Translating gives CASSPGVYYGYTF.

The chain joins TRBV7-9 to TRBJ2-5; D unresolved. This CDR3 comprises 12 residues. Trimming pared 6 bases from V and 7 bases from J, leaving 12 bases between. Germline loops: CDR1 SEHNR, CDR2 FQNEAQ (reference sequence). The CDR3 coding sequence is TGTGCCAGCAGTAGTCAAGGATGGACCCAGTACTTC. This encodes CASSSQGWTQYF.

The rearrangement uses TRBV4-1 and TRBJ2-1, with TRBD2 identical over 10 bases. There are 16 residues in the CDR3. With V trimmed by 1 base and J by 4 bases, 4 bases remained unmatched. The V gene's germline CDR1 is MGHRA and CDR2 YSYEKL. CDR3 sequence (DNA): TGCGCCAGCAGCCAAGTAAGCGGGAGGGAATACAATGAGCAGTTCTTC. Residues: CASSQVSGREYNEQFF.

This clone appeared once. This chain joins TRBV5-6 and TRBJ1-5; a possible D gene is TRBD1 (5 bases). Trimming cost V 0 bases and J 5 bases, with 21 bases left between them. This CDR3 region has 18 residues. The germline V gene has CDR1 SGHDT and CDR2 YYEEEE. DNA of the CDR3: TGTGCCAGCAGCTTGGCCCCCTTTCGGGGCGGGGGGTATCAGCCCCAGCATTTT. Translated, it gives CASSLAPFRGGGYQPQHF.

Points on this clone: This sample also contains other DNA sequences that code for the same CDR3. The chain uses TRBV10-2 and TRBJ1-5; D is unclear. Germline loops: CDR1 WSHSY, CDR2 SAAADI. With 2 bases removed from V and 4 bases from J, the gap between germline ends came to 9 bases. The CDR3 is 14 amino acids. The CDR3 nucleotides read TGCGCCAGCAGTGAGGCGGCACCTAATCAGCCCCAGCATTTT. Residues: CASSEAAPNQPQHF.

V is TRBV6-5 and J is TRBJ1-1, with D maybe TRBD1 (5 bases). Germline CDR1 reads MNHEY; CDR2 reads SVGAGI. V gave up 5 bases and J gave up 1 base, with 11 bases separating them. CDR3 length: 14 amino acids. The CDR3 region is CASSPQGPNTEAFF. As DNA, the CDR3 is TGTGCCAGCAGTCCCCAGGGCCCGAACACTGAAGCTTTCTTT.

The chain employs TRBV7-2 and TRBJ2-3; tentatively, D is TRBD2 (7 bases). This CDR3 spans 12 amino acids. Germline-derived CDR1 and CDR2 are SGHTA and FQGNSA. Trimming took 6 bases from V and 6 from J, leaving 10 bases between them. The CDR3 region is CASRGGADTQYF. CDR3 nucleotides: TGTGCCAGCAGAGGGGGGGCTGATACGCAGTATTTT.

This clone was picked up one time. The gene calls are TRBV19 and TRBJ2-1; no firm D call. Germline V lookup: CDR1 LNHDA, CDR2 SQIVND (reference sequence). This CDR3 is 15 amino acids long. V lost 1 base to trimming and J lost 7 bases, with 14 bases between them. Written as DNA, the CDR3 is TGTGCCAGTAGTATAGGGGATTTTGGGGTTAATGAGCAGTTCTTC. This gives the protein CASSIGDFGVNEQFF.

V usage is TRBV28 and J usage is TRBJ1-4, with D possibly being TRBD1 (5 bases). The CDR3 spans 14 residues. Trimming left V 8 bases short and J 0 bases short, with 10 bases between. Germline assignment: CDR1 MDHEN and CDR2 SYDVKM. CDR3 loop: CASEGSPTNEKLFF. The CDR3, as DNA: TGTGCCAGCGAGGGGTCTCCAACTAATGAAAAACTGTTTTTT.

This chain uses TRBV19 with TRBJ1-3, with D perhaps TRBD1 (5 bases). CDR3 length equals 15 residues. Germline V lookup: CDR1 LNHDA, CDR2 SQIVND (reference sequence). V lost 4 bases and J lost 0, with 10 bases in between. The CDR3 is CASSTTGLSGNTIYF. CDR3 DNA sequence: TGTGCCAGTAGTACTACAGGACTCTCTGGAAACACCATATATTTT.

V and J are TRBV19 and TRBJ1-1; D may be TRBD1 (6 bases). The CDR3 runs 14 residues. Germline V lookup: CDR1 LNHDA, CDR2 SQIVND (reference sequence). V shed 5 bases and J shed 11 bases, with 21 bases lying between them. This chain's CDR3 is CASSFSLWGQFAFF. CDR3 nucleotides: TGTGCCAGTAGTTTCTCTCTGTGGGGGCAGTTTGCTTTCTTT.

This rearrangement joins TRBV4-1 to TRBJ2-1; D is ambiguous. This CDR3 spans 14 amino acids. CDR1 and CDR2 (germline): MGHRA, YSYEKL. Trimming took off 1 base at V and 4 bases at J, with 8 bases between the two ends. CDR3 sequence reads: CASSQVGRYNEQFF. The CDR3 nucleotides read TGCGCCAGCAGCCAAGTCGGACGGTACAATGAGCAGTTCTTC.

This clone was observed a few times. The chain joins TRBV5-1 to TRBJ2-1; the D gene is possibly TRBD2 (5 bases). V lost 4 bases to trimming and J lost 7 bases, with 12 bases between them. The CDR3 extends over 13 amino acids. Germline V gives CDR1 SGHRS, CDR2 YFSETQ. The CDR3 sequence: CASSLGRVNEQFF. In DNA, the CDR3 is TGCGCCAGCAGCCTAGGGCGGGTTAATGAGCAGTTCTTC.

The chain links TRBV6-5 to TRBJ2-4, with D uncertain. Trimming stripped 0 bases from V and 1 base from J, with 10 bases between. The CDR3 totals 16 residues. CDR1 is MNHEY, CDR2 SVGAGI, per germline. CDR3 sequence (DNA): TGTGCCAGCAGTTACTCGATCGTGGGGGCCAAAAACATTCAGTACTTC. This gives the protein CASSYSIVGAKNIQYF.

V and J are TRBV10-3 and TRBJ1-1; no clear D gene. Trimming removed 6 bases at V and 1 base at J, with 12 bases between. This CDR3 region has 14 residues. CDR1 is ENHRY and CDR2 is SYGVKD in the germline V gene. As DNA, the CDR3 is TGTGCCATCAGGTCGGGTGGGGAGAACACTGAAGCTTTCTTT. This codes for CAIRSGGENTEAFF.

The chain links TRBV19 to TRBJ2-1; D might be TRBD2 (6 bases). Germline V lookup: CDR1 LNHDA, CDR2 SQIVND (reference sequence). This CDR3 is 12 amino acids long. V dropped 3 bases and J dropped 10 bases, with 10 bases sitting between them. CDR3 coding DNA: TGTGCCAGTAGTATCGGGACTGGGGAGCAGTTCTTC. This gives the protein CASSIGTGEQFF. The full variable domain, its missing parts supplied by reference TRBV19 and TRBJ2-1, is DGGITQSPKYLFRKEGQNVTLSCEQNLNHDAMYWYRQDPGQGLRLIYYSQIVNDFQKGDIAEGYSVSREKKESFPLTVTSAQKNPTAFYLCASSIGTGEQFFGPGTRLTVL.

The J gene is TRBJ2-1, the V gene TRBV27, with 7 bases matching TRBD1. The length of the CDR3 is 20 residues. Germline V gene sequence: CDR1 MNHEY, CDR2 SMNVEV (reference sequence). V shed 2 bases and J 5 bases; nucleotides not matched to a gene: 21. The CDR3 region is CASSLGFVRTGEDKDNEQFF. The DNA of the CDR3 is TGTGCCAGCAGTTTAGGCTTTGTTAGGACAGGTGAAGATAAGGACAATGAGCAGTTCTTC.

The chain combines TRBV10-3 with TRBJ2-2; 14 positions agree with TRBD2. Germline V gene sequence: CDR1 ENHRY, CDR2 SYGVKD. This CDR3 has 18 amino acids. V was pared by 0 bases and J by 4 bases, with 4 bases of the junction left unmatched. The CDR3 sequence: CAISESRLAGGPTGELFF. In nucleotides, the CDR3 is TGTGCCATCAGTGAGTCGCGACTAGCGGGAGGGCCCACCGGGGAGCTGTTTTTT.